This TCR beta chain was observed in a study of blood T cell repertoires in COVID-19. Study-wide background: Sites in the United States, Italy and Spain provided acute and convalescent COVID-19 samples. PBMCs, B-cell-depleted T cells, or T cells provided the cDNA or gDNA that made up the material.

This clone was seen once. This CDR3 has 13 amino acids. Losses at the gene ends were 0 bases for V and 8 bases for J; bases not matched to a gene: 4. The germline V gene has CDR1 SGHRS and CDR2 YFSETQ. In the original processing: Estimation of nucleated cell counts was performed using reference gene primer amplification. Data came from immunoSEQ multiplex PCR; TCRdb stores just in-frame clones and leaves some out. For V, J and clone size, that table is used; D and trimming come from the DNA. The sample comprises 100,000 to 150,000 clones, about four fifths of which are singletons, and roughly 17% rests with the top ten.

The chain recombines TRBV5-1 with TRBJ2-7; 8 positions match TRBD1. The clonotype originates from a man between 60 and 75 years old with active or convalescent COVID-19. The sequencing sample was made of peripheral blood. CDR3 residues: CASSLEAGGKQYF. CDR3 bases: TGCGCCAGCAGCTTGGAAGCAGGGGGCAAGCAGTACTTC.